This note documents a single T cell receptor (beta chain) sequence. The antigen remains undetermined. The data were taken from a study of T cells in narcolepsy. For the study at large: Patients with NT1 or NT2 and healthy control donors were enrolled.

Sequenced by immunoSEQ multiplex PCR; TCRdb stores in-frame clones only, minus some. The sample lists under 40,000 clones, around 79% seen once, with about 1.1% in the top ten. The length of the CDR3 is 14 residues. CDR1 is SGDLS, CDR2 YYNGEE, per germline. Trimming took 0 bases from V and 4 from J, leaving 10 bases between them. General study points: HCRT-specific and TRIB2-specific autoreactive clonotypes appeared among same-patient CSF and blood CD4+ clonotypes. Healthy controls reportedly lacked the autoreactive clonotypes serially found in patients' blood. No autoreactive T cell clone sequences appeared in some memory CD4+ repertoires.

Sequenced input: CD45RA- memory CD4+ T cells from PBMCs. The sequence was obtained from a human donor with narcolepsy. V usage is TRBV9 and J usage is TRBJ2-5; no clear D. CDR3 DNA sequence: TGTGCCAGCAGCGTAGGCAGAACAAGAGAGACCCAGTACTTC. The encoded protein is CASSVGRTRETQYF.